Described below is a single T cell receptor beta chain sequence and its context. Its antigen is not identified. T cell subsets were isolated with antibody-coated magnetic beads. The length of the CDR3 is 13 residues. V shed 5 bases and J 7 bases; nucleotides not matched to a gene: 4. Germline lookup yields CDR1 KGHSH and CDR2 LQKENI. The data were taken from a study of relationships among human T cell subsets. TCR alpha and beta CDR3s were amplified from mRNA by semiquantitative ARM-PCR. ARM-PCR used tagged nested gene-specific primers, then communal superprimers for exponential amplification. TCRdb itself ran the multiplex PCR reads through MiXCR, one entry per CDR3 protein. The sample consists of around 14,000 distinct CDR3 sequences, about 60% of them appearing once. General study findings and limits: Over 55% of CD8+ cytotoxic sequences came from clones with over 100 reads. Substantial CDR3 sharing among Th1, Th2 and regulatory cells suggested stochastic fate choice.

The receptor was derived from a man aged 40-55 years in good health. The specimen sequenced was total T cells sorted from blood. This rearrangement joins TRBV18 to TRBJ2-4; 8 nucleotides match TRBD1. CDR3 in amino acids: CASSTGGENIQYF. CDR3 bases: TGTGCCAGCTCAACAGGGGGAGAGAACATTCAGTACTTC.